These 9 T cell receptor beta chains originate from one sample sequenced in a study of cytomegalovirus exposure and HLA in healthy donors. Researchers ran the PCR with 60 Vbeta and 13 Jbeta primers. Sequenced by immunoSEQ multiplex PCR; TCRdb stores in-frame clones only, minus some. The sample has some 90,000 clones, around 78% seen once; the top ten hold 0.55% to 0.65%. The specimen was PBMCs. The receptors here all came from a man in his thirties or forties in good health and CMV-seronegative.

This sequence joins TRBV18 and TRBJ1-2; perhaps TRBD1 as D (5 bases). This CDR3 is built from 13 residues. Trimming took off 6 bases at V and 3 bases at J, with 11 bases between the two ends. CDR1 is KGHSH, CDR2 LQKENI, per germline. CDR3 in DNA: TGTGCCAGCTCCCAGGGCGAAGACTATGGCTACACCTTC. Its translation is CASSQGEDYGYTF.

V and J are TRBV6-1 and TRBJ1-3; maybe TRBD1 (5 bases). V lost 2 bases and J lost 5, with 13 bases in between. CDR3 length: 15 residues. CDR1 is MNHNS and CDR2 is SASEGT in the germline V gene. This CDR3 is CASSERGNFRNTIYF. In DNA, the CDR3 is TGTGCCAGCAGTGAAAGGGGCAACTTTAGAAACACCATATATTTT.

The chain links TRBV7-8 to TRBJ1-6; D gene unclear. CDR1 and CDR2 from the germline V gene are SGHVS and FQNEAQ. CDR3 size: 18 residues. V lost 2 bases, J lost 0 bases, and 14 bases lay in between. CDR3 in amino acids: CASSLNWATSSYNSPLHF. The CDR3 DNA is TGTGCCAGCAGCTTAAACTGGGCGACAAGCTCCTATAATTCACCCCTCCACTTT.

This clone was seen a few times. J is TRBJ1-2 and V is TRBV2; D is ambiguous. Germline V lookup: CDR1 SNHLY, CDR2 FYNNEI. V lost 8 bases, J lost 8 bases, and 12 bases lay in between. The CDR3 contains 11 residues. The DNA of the CDR3 is TGTGCCAGCGGTACAGATCGGGGCTACACCTTC. Its protein product is CASGTDRGYTF.

About this clone itself: Compared with germline, one end of the junction differs, possibly owing to a read error. This chain joins TRBV2 and TRBJ1-5; TRBD1 might be the D (5 bases). Germline V gene data show CDR1 as SNHLY and CDR2 as FYNNEI. CDR3 length equals 15 residues. This CDR3 reads CASSRGGSGNQLQHF. In DNA, the CDR3 is TGTGCCAGCAGCCGGGGGGGTAGCGGCAATCAGCTCCAGCATTTT.

The chain links TRBV2 to TRBJ1-4; the D is unclear. The CDR3 is 12 amino acids. The V gene lost 0 bases and the J gene lost 8 bases, with 4 bases spanning the gap. Germline V CDR1 and CDR2: SNHLY, FYNNEI. For the CDR3, the DNA is TGTGCCAGCAGTGAAGCGGGCGAAAAACTGTTTTTT. Protein product: CASSEAGEKLFF.

The V and J genes are TRBV19 and TRBJ2-6; D is ambiguous. Germline V gene data show CDR1 as LNHDA and CDR2 as SQIVND (reference sequence). V was shortened by 5 bases and J by 0 bases, with 8 bases between the two germline ends. This CDR3 contains 15 residues. The CDR3 region has the DNA TGTGCCAGTAGTGGAACAGACTCTGGGGCCAACGTCCTGACTTTC. It yields the protein CASSGTDSGANVLTF.

The genes are TRBV10-3 and TRBJ2-1; 8 positions agree with TRBD2. The length of the CDR3 is 13 residues. The germline CDR1 and CDR2 sequences are ENHRY and SYGVKD. V lost 10 bases and J lost 9; bases outside the gene matches: 11. CDR3 sequence reads: CATEETGGGEQFF. The CDR3 nucleotides read TGTGCCACCGAAGAGACCGGGGGGGGTGAGCAGTTCTTC.

The V gene is TRBV29-1, the J gene TRBJ2-3, with a tentative D call TRBD2 (6 bases). The germline V gene has CDR1 SQVTM and CDR2 ANQGSEA. The CDR3 is 13 residues long. The CDR3 here is CTSTGEGTDTQYF. The CDR3 DNA reads TGCACCTCGACGGGGGAGGGCACAGATACGCAGTATTTT.